This is a list of T cell receptor beta chains from one sample in a study of blood T cell repertoires in COVID-19. Assay: immunoSEQ multiplex PCR; the TCRdb copy retains only in-frame clones and omits some. The sample records roughly 70,000 clones, 88% being singletons. Sequenced material: peripheral blood. The origin of the receptors is a woman in her seventies with acute or convalescent COVID-19. Both conserved end residues are part of each CDR3. A D gene is named only where the DNA matches it firmly. Expanded clones are given a class, and other clones once, few, many or no size at all.

>TRBV5-1|TRBD1|.|TRBJ1-6
CASSQGTVNSPLHF
TGCGCCAGCAGCCAGGGGACAGTTAATTCACCCCTCCACTTT
>TRBV2|TRBD1|.|TRBJ2-2
CASTGQGRDTGELFF
TGTGCCAGCACCGGACAGGGTAGAGACACCGGGGAGCTGTTTTTT
>TRBV5-1|TRBD2|.|TRBJ2-3
CASSFPTSGDPSTDTQYF
TGCGCCAGCAGCTTTCCGACTAGCGGGGACCCTAGCACAGATACGCAGTATTTT
>TRBV28|TRBD1|.|TRBJ1-6
CASRGTADNSPLHF
TGTGCCAGCAGGGGGACAGCAGATAATTCACCCCTCCACTTT
>TRBV19|TRBD1|.|TRBJ2-3
CASSIDRQGQGHTDTQYF
TGTGCCAGTAGTATAGATCGGCAGGGACAGGGGCACACAGATACGCAGTATTTT
>TRBV19|.|.|TRBJ2-1
CASSVTQGINEQFF
TGTGCCAGTAGTGTAACGCAGGGGATCAATGAGCAGTTCTTC
>TRBV28|TRBD1|once|TRBJ1-6
CASSLLLTGGENSPLHF
TGTGCCAGCAGTTTACTCCTAACAGGGGGCGAAAATTCACCCCTCCACTTT
>TRBV5-6|TRBD1|.|TRBJ1-6
CASSLRTGGSSPLHF
TGTGCCAGCAGCTTGAGGACAGGGGGAAGTTCACCCCTCCACTTT
>TRBV5-1|.|.|TRBJ2-7
CASSLARGNYEQYF
TGCGCCAGCAGCTTGGCAAGGGGAAACTACGAGCAGTACTTC
>TRBV2|TRBD1|.|TRBJ1-2
CASRGTAQNYGYTF
TGTGCCAGCCGCGGGACAGCACAAAACTATGGCTACACCTTC
>TRBV28|TRBD1|.|TRBJ1-2
CASTLQGRYGYTF
TGTGCCAGCACTCTACAGGGGAGATATGGCTACACCTTC
>TRBV2|.|.|TRBJ2-7
CASDGQTTYEQYF
TGTGCCAGCGATGGACAGACCACCTACGAGCAGTACTTC
>TRBV4-1|.|.|TRBJ1-2
CASSQDVYAGTRGYTF
TGCGCCAGCAGCCAAGATGTTTATGCAGGAACCCGTGGCTACACCTTC
>TRBV5-7|.|.|TRBJ2-7
CASSLASTYEQYF
TGTGCCAGCAGCTTGGCATCAACCTACGAGCAGTACTTC
>TRBV7-6|TRBD2|.|TRBJ2-3
CASSRTSGGSGTDTQYF
TGTGCCAGCAGCCGGACTAGCGGGGGGTCGGGCACAGATACGCAGTATTTT
>TRBV3-1/TRBV3-2|TRBD2|few|TRBJ2-1
CASSLSGGGNEQFF
TGTGCCAGCAGCCTTAGCGGGGGTGGGAATGAGCAGTTCTTC
>TRBV9|TRBD1|.|TRBJ1-1
CASSADPGAGQGATSNTEAFF
TGTGCCAGCAGCGCAGATCCCGGGGCGGGACAGGGGGCAACCTCGAACACTGAAGCTTTCTTT
>TRBV5-4|TRBD2|.|TRBJ2-1
CASSLAQAGGQNEQFF
TGTGCCAGCAGCTTGGCCCAAGCGGGGGGCCAGAATGAGCAGTTCTTC
>TRBV19|TRBD1|few|TRBJ1-4
CASRGTGYREKLFF
TGTGCCAGTAGGGGGACAGGGTATCGGGAAAAACTGTTTTTT
>TRBV9|.|.|TRBJ2-3
CASSVDSWADTQYF
TGTGCCAGCAGCGTGGACAGTTGGGCAGATACGCAGTATTTT
>TRBV4-1|.|once|TRBJ2-3
CASSQGLGGASTDTQYF
TGCGCCAGCAGCCAAGGTTTGGGGGGGGCCAGCACAGATACGCAGTATTTT
>TRBV5-5|.|.|TRBJ2-7
CASSLKGGDNSYEQYF
TGTGCCAGCAGCCTAAAAGGGGGGGACAACTCCTACGAGCAGTACTTC
>TRBV6-5|TRBD2|.|TRBJ2-2
CASSTPSGAGELFF
TGTGCCAGCAGTACCCCTAGCGGGGCCGGGGAGCTGTTTTTT
>TRBV11-3|.|.|TRBJ2-2
CASSPWRGGTGELFF
TGTGCCAGCAGCCCATGGAGGGGGGGCACCGGGGAGCTGTTTTTT
>TRBV13|.|.|TRBJ2-7
CASSQPGRPPHF
TGTGCCAGCAGCCAACCGGGGAGGCCGCCGCACTTC
>TRBV5-4|.|.|TRBJ2-1
CASSLVSANEQFF
TGTGCCAGCAGCTTGGTGAGTGCGAATGAGCAGTTCTTC
>TRBV9|TRBD1|.|TRBJ2-5
CASSPNWDRGRETQYF
TGTGCCAGCAGCCCCAATTGGGACAGGGGAAGAGAGACCCAGTACTTC
>TRBV7-9|.|.|TRBJ1-3
CASSLNEGGNTIYF
TGTGCCAGCAGCTTAAATGAGGGAGGAAACACCATATATTTT
>TRBV2|TRBD1|.|TRBJ2-1
CASRDRGTYNEQFF
TGTGCCAGCCGAGACAGGGGCACCTACAATGAGCAGTTCTTC
>TRBV7-6|.|few|TRBJ1-2
CASSSPGGGNYGYTF
TGTGCCAGCAGCTCGCCGGGGGGAGGGAACTATGGCTACACCTTC